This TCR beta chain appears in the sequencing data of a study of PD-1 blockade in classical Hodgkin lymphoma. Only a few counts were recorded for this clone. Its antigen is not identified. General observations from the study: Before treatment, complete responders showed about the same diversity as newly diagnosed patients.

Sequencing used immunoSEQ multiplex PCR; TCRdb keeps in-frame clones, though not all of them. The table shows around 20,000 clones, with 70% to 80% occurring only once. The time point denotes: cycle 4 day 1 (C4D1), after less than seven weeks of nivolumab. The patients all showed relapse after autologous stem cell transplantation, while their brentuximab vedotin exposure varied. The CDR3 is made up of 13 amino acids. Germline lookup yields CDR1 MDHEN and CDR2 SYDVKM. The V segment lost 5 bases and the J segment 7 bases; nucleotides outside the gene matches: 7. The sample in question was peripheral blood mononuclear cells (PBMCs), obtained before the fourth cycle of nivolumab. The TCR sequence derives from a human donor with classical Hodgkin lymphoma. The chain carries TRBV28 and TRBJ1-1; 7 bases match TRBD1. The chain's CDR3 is CASSPSGQIEAFF. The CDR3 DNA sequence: TGTGCCAGCAGTCCTTCGGGACAGATTGAAGCTTTCTTT.